Listed below are T cell receptor beta chains from one sample, sequenced in a study of immune evolution from preneoplasia to lung adenocarcinoma. Assay used: immunoSEQ multiplex PCR; TCRdb lists only in-frame clones, some missing. The sample holds over 30,000 clones, 60% to 75% seen once. The sequenced sample consisted of FFPE invasive lung adenocarcinoma tissue. Receptors were obtained from a person aged 55 to 69 with lung adenocarcinoma. Each CDR3 is given with its conserved first and last residue. D genes are given only for firm matches. Size values are once, few and many counts, or a class for expanded clones, and some rows have none.

J gene	D gene	V gene	clone size	CDR3 protein	CDR3 DNA
TRBJ2-3	.	TRBV6-5	.	CASRRGGTDTQYF	TGTGCCAGCAGAAGGGGGGGCACAGATACGCAGTATTTT
TRBJ1-1	.	TRBV6-6	.	CASSWGVGGTEAFF	TGTGCCAGCAGTTGGGGGGTCGGTGGGACTGAAGCTTTCTTT
TRBJ1-1	.	TRBV5-1	medium-sized	CASSSVQGLNTEAFF	TGCGCCAGCAGCTCGGTCCAGGGCCTGAACACTGAAGCTTTCTTT
TRBJ2-3	.	TRBV9	.	CASSVEARTDTQYF	TGTGCCAGCAGCGTAGAGGCTCGCACAGATACGCAGTATTTT
TRBJ2-7	.	TRBV2	few	CASSEVLASPSYEQYF	TGTGCCAGCAGTGAGGTGTTGGCGAGCCCGAGCTACGAGCAGTACTTC
TRBJ2-5	.	TRBV7-9	.	CASSLASGGLGILAQYF	TGTGCCAGCAGCTTAGCGAGTGGAGGACTGGGGATCTTGGCCCAGTACTTC
TRBJ2-3	TRBD2	TRBV7-2	.	CASSLAGVGVDTQYF	TGTGCCAGCAGCCTAGCGGGAGTAGGGGTAGATACGCAGTATTTT
TRBJ2-2	.	TRBV5-4	few	CASSLSSVRTGELFF	TGTGCCAGCAGCTTATCGTCCGTGAGGACCGGGGAGCTGTTTTTT
TRBJ2-1	.	TRBV6-1	medium-sized	CASSEDSSYNEQFF	TGTGCCAGCAGTGAAGACAGCTCCTACAATGAGCAGTTCTTC
TRBJ1-2	.	TRBV7-2	.	CASSPTGRLLVGYTF	TGTGCCAGCAGCCCCACAGGGCGCCTTTTGGTGGGCTACACCTTC
TRBJ2-7	TRBD2	TRBV7-9	.	CASSLATGVFGGGYEQYF	TGTGCCAGCAGCTTAGCGACGGGCGTGTTCGGGGGGGGCTACGAGCAGTACTTC
TRBJ1-1	.	TRBV28	.	CASSLQTWGHTEAFF	TGTGCCAGCAGTTTACAGACTTGGGGGCACACTGAAGCTTTCTTT
TRBJ2-1	.	TRBV18	.	CASSPPKKDRGSSYNEQFF	TGTGCCAGCTCACCCCCTAAGAAAGACAGAGGTTCCTCCTACAATGAGCAGTTCTTC
TRBJ2-3	TRBD1	TRBV27	.	CASSLFPPRTGSFTDTQYF	TGTGCCAGCAGTTTATTTCCCCCCCGGACAGGTTCTTTCACAGATACGCAGTATTTT
TRBJ2-7	.	TRBV30	.	CAWSVQVAGYSYEQYF	TGTGCCTGGAGTGTACAGGTGGCAGGCTACTCCTACGAGCAGTACTTC
TRBJ2-2	.	TRBV28	.	CASRPAGSGNTGELFF	TGTGCCAGCAGGCCGGCCGGGAGCGGGAACACCGGGGAGCTGTTTTTT
TRBJ2-1	.	TRBV10-3	.	CAISEGRGGSYNEQFF	TGTGCCATCAGTGAGGGACGGGGTGGCTCCTACAATGAGCAGTTCTTC
TRBJ2-7	.	TRBV2	few	CASSEDSHEQYF	TGTGCCAGCAGCGAGGACAGCCACGAGCAGTACTTC
TRBJ2-6	.	TRBV6-4	.	CASSGGPGANVLTF	TGTGCCAGCAGTGGGGGCCCTGGGGCCAACGTCCTGACTTTC
TRBJ2-1	.	TRBV9	.	CASSVTGRAELNEQFF	TGTGCCAGCAGCGTAACCGGGCGGGCCGAGTTGAATGAGCAGTTCTTC
TRBJ2-7	.	TRBV5-1	.	CASSGRGQAASQYVEQYF	TGCGCCAGCAGCGGGAGGGGACAGGCGGCGTCTCAATATGTAGAGCAGTACTTC
TRBJ2-2	TRBD2	TRBV7-8	.	CASSPLTSGRAEVHTGELFF	TGTGCCAGCAGCCCCCTGACTAGCGGGAGGGCCGAAGTTCACACCGGGGAGCTGTTTTTT
TRBJ2-7	.	TRBV7-8	.	CASSLVFTSMNEQYF	TGTGCCAGCAGCTTAGTTTTTACCAGTATGAACGAGCAGTACTTC
TRBJ1-1	.	TRBV28	.	CATAKVGGEAFF	TGTGCCACCGCAAAAGTGGGAGGTGAAGCTTTCTTT
TRBJ2-1	.	TRBV7-8	.	CASSGTYNEQFF	TGTGCCAGCAGCGGGACTTACAATGAGCAGTTCTTC
TRBJ2-2	.	TRBV5-1	.	CASSPVLGAGELFF	TGCGCCAGCAGCCCCGTTTTAGGCGCCGGGGAGCTGTTTTTT
TRBJ2-3	.	TRBV19	.	CASSIDPGSRADTQYF	TGTGCCAGTAGTATAGATCCAGGATCGAGGGCAGATACGCAGTATTTT
TRBJ1-1	TRBD1	TRBV7-6	.	CASSLRTGTMNTEAFF	TGTGCCAGCAGCCTACGGACAGGTACCATGAACACTGAAGCTTTCTTT
TRBJ1-1	.	TRBV27	.	CATRDGATEAFF	TGTGCCACTCGCGATGGAGCCACTGAAGCTTTCTTT
TRBJ2-3	.	TRBV9	.	CASSVAGTTDTQYF	TGTGCCAGCAGCGTTGCGGGGACCACAGATACGCAGTATTTT
TRBJ2-7	.	TRBV11-3	.	CASSLRPGDRDEQYF	TGTGCCAGCAGCTTAAGGCCAGGGGATCGAGACGAGCAGTACTTC
TRBJ1-5	TRBD1	TRBV4-3	.	CASSRGQDPNQPQHF	TGCGCCAGCAGCCGAGGACAGGACCCCAATCAGCCCCAGCATTTT
TRBJ1-1	.	TRBV29-1	.	CSVLGIGGPMNTEAFF	TGCAGCGTCTTGGGGATTGGGGGGCCCATGAACACTGAAGCTTTCTTT
TRBJ2-5	.	TRBV7-2	.	CASSQDPGETQYF	TGTGCCAGCAGCCAAGACCCTGGGGAGACCCAGTACTTC
TRBJ2-1	TRBD2	TRBV19	.	CASSIGLAGGSEQFF	TGTGCCAGTAGTATAGGACTAGCGGGAGGTTCTGAGCAGTTCTTC
TRBJ1-2	.	TRBV5-1	.	CASGTGFLDYGYTF	TGCGCCAGCGGCACAGGGTTTCTCGACTATGGCTACACCTTC
TRBJ1-3	.	TRBV18	few	CASSPGGESSGNTIYF	TGTGCCAGCTCACCAGGAGGAGAGAGCTCTGGAAACACCATATATTTT
TRBJ1-5	.	TRBV2	few	CASSARTAGGQPQHF	TGTGCCAGCAGTGCCAGGACAGCCGGGGGTCAGCCCCAGCATTTT
TRBJ2-1	.	TRBV29-1	.	CSGAIGYSYNEQFF	TGCAGCGGTGCTATTGGTTACTCCTACAATGAGCAGTTCTTC
TRBJ1-1	.	TRBV7-3	.	CASSSTTANTEAFF	TGTGCCAGCAGCTCCACGACGGCGAACACTGAAGCTTTCTTT
TRBJ2-5	TRBD1	TRBV5-4	once	CASSSRQGHRETQYF	TGTGCCAGCAGCTCAAGACAGGGGCACAGGGAGACCCAGTACTTC
TRBJ2-1	.	TRBV5-1	.	CASGQEGGNNEQFF	TGCGCCAGCGGCCAAGAGGGGGGTAATAATGAGCAGTTCTTC
TRBJ2-2	.	TRBV11-2	.	CASSSTVTGELFF	TGTGCCAGCAGTTCAACGGTAACCGGGGAGCTGTTTTTT
TRBJ2-5	TRBD1	TRBV18	few	CASSRRRAGGRETQYF	TGTGCCAGCTCGCGACGGAGAGCAGGGGGCAGGGAGACCCAGTACTTC
TRBJ2-7	TRBD2	TRBV9	.	CASSVDSGMGEQYF	TGTGCCAGCAGCGTAGATAGCGGGATGGGGGAGCAGTACTTC
TRBJ1-5	TRBD1	TRBV28	once	CASSLQGAYNQPQHF	TGTGCCAGCAGTTTGCAGGGGGCTTACAATCAGCCCCAGCATTTT
TRBJ1-1	TRBD1	TRBV7-9	.	CASWGGGPEAFF	TGTGCCAGCTGGGGAGGGGGCCCTGAAGCTTTCTTT
TRBJ1-5	.	TRBV4-1	.	CASSLRMGWDQPQHF	TGCGCCAGCAGCCTAAGGATGGGGTGGGATCAGCCCCAGCATTTT
TRBJ2-2	.	TRBV6-5	once	CASRTGLTGELFF	TGTGCCAGCAGGACCGGACTCACCGGGGAGCTGTTTTTT
TRBJ2-5	.	TRBV5-1	.	CASSPLISQETQYF	TGCGCCAGCAGCCCTTTGATTAGCCAAGAGACCCAGTACTTC
TRBJ2-3	.	TRBV28	few	CASKTGAGTDTQYF	TGTGCCAGCAAGACGGGCGCCGGCACAGATACGCAGTATTTT
TRBJ2-2	TRBD1	TRBV4-1	.	CASSQGGRTGFHGELFF	TGCGCCAGCAGCCAAGGGGGAAGGACAGGGTTTCACGGGGAGCTGTTTTTT
TRBJ1-1	TRBD1	TRBV9	.	CASSDPQGANTEAFF	TGTGCCAGCAGCGACCCCCAGGGGGCGAACACTGAAGCTTTCTTT
TRBJ2-5	.	TRBV18	.	CASSPETQYF	TGTGCCAGCTCACCAGAGACCCAGTACTTC
TRBJ1-2	.	TRBV28	.	CASSLRDYGRGYTF	TGTGCCAGCAGTTTAAGAGACTATGGGCGGGGCTACACCTTC
TRBJ2-7	.	TRBV6-1	once	CASSESYGPRDF	TGTGCCAGCAGTGAATCCTACGGCCCTCGGGACTTC
TRBJ1-2	.	TRBV7-9	few	CASSPGVGYTF	TGTGCCAGCAGCCCTGGAGTTGGCTACACCTTC